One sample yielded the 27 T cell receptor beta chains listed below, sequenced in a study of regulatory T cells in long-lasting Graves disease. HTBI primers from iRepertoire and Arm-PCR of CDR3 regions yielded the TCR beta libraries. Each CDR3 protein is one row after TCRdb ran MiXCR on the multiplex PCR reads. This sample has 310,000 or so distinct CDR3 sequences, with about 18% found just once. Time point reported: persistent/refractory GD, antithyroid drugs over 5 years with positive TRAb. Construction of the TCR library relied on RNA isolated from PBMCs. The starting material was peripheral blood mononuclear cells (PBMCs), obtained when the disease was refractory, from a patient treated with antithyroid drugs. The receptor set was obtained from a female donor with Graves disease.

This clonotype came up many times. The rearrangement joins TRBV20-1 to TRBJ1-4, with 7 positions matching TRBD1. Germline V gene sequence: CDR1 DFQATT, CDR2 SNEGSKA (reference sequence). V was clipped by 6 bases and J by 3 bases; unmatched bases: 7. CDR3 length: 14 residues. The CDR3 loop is CSARRGTANEKLFF. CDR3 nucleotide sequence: TGCAGTGCCCGGCGGGGGACAGCTAATGAAAAACTGTTTTTT.

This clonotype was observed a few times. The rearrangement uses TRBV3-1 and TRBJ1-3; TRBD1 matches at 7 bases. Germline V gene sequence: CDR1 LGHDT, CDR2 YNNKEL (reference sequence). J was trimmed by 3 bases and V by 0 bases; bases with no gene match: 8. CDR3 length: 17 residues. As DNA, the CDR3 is TGTGCCAGCAGCCAAGAACCTAGGGGGCGCGTTGGAAACACCATATATTTT. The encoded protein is CASSQEPRGRVGNTIYF.

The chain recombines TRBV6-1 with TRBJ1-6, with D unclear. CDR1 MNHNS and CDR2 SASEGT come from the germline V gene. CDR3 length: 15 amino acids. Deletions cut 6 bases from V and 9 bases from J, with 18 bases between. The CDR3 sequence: CASSPSLRLGSPLHF. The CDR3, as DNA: TGTGCCAGCAGCCCCAGCCTTCGTTTGGGTTCACCCCTCCACTTT.

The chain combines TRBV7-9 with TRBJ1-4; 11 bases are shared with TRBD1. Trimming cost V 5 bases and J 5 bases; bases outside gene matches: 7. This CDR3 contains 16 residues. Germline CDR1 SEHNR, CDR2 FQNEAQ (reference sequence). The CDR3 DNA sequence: TGTGCCAGCAGCCCTTCGGACAGGGGGCGAAATGAAAAACTGTTTTTT. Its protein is CASSPSDRGRNEKLFF. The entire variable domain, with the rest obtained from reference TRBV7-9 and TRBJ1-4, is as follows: DTGVSQNPRHKITKRGQNVTFRCDPISEHNRLYWYRQTLGQGPEFLTYFQNEAQLEKSRLLSDRFSAERPKGSFSTLEIQRTEQGDSAMYLCASSPSDRGRNEKLFFGSGTQLSVL.

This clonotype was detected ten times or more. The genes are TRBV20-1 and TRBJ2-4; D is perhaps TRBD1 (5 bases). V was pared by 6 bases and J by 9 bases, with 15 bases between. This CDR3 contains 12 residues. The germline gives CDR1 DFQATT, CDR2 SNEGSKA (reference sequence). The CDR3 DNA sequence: TGCAGTGCACAGGCCCAGCCCCCCATTCAGTACTTC. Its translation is CSAQAQPPIQYF.

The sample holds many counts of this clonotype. CDR3 bases: TGTGCCAGCAGTTTGGGACGACAGGGGAACTCCTACGAGCAGTACTTC. This codes for CASSLGRQGNSYEQYF. The rearrangement links TRBV7-2 to TRBJ2-7; 8 nucleotides line up with TRBD1. The V gene's germline CDR1 is SGHTA and CDR2 FQGNSA. V lost 6 bases to trimming and J lost 0 bases; unmatched junction nucleotides: 10. There are 16 residues in the CDR3.

As DNA, the CDR3 is TGTGCCAGCAGCTTAGTGGGACAGTCAAATTCACCCCTCCACTTT. Translating gives CASSLVGQSNSPLHF. V is TRBV11-2 and J is TRBJ1-6; 7 bases fit TRBD1. V gave up 1 base and J gave up 7 bases; unmatched junction bases: 4. The CDR3 has 15 residues. Germline CDR1 SGHAT, CDR2 FQNNGV.

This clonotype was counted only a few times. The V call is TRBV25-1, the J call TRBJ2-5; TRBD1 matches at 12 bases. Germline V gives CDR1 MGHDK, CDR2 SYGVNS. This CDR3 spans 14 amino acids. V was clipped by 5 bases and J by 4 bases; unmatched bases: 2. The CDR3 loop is CASSMGQGAETQYF. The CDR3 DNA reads TGTGCCAGCAGTATGGGACAGGGGGCAGAGACCCAGTACTTC.

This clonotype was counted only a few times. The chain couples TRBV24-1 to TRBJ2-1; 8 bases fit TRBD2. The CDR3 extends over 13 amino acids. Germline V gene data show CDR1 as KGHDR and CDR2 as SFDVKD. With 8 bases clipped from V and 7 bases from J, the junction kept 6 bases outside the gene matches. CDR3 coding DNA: TGTGCCACCACGAGCGGGAGTTTAAATGAGCAGTTCTTC. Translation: CATTSGSLNEQFF.

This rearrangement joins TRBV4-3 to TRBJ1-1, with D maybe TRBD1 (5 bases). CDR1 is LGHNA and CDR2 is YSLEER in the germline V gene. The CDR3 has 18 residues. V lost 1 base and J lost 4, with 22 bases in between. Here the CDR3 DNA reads TGCGCCAGCAGCCAAGGTATAGGCCAGGGCGGGGGAAGCACTGAAGCTTTCTTT. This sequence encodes CASSQGIGQGGGSTEAFF.

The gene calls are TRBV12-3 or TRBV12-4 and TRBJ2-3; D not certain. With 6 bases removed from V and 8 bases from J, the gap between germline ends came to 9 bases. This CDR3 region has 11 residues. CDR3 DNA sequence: TGTGCCAGCAGCCACTCAACTACGCAGTATTTT. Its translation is CASSHSTTQYF.

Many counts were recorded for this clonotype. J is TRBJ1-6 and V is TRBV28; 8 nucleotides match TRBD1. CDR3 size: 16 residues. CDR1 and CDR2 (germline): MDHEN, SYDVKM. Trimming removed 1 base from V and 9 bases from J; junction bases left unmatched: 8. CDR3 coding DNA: TGTGCCAGCAGTTTATCTGGCAGGGGGCTAATTTCACCCCTCCACTTT. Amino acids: CASSLSGRGLISPLHF.

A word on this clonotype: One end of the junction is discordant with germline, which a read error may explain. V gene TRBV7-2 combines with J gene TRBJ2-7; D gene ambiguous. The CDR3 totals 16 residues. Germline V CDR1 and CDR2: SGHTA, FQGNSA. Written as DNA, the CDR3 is TGTGCCGGCAGCTTAGGCATTGCCTCCTTCTCCTACGAGCAGTACTTC. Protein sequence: CAGSLGIASFSYEQYF.

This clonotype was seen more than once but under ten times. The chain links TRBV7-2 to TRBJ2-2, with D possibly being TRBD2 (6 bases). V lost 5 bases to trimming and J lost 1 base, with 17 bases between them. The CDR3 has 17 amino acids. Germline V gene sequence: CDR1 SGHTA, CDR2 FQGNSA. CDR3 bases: TGTGCCAGCAGCCTCTTGACCGGGACTTGGAACACCGGGGAGCTGTTTTTT. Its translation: CASSLLTGTWNTGELFF.

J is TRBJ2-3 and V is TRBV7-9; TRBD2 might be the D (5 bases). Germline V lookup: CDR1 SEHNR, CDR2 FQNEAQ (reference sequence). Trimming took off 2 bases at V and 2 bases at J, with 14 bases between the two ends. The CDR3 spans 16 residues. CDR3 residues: CASSLLTGGLTDTQYF. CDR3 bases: TGTGCCAGCAGCTTATTAACGGGCGGACTCACAGATACGCAGTATTTT.

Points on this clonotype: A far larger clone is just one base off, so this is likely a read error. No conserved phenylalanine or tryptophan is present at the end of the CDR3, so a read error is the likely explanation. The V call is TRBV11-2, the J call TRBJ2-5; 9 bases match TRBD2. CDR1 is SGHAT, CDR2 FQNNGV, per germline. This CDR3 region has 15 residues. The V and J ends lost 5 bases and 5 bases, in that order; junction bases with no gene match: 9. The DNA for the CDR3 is TGTGCCAGCAGCGGGCGGGGGGGCGCGGAGGAGACCCAGTACCTC. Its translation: CASSGRGGAEETQYL.

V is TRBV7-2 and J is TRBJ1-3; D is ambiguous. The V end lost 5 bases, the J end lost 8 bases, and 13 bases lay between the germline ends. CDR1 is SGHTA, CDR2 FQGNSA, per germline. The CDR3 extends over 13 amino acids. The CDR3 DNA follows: TGTGCCAGCAGCGCGCTGCCGGTAGACACCATATATTTT. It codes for CASSALPVDTIYF.

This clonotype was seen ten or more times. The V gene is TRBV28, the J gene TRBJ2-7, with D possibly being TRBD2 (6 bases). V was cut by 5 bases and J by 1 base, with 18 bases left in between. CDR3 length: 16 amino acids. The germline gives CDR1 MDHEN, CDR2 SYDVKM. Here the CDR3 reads CASSLAPRDLSYEQYF. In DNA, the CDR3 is TGTGCCAGCAGTCTCGCCCCGAGGGACTTATCCTACGAGCAGTACTTC. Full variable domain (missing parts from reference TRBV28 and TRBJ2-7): DVKVTQSSRYLVKRTGEKVFLECVQDMDHENMFWYRQDPGLGLRLIYFSYDVKMKEKGDIPEGYSVSREKKERFSLILESASTNQTSMYLCASSLAPRDLSYEQYFGPGTRLTVT.

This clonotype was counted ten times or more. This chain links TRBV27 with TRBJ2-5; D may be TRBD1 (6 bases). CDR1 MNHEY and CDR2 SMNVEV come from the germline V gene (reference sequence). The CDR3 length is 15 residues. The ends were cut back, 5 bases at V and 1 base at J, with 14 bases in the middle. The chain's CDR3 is CASSRLGTTQETQYF. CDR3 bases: TGTGCCAGCAGTCGCCTAGGGACAACCCAAGAGACCCAGTACTTC.

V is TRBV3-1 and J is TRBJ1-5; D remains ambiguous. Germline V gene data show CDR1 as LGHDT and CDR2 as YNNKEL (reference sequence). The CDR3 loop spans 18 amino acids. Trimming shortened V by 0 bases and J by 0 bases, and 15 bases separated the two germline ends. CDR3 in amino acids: CASSQDLVADYSNQPQHF. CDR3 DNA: TGTGCCAGCAGCCAAGATCTGGTGGCAGATTATAGCAATCAGCCCCAGCATTTT.

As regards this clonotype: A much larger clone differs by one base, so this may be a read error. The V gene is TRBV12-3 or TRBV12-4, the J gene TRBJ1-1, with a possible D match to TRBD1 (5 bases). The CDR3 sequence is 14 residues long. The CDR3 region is CASSFGAAATEALF. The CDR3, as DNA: TGTGCCAGCAGTTTCGGGGCCGCAGCGACTGAAGCTCTCTTT.

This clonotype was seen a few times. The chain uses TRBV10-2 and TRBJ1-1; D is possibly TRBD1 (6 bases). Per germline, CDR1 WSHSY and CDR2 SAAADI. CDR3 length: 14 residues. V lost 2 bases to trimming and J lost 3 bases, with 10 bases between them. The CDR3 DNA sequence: TGCGCCAGCAGTGAGACCAGGGGTGACACTGAAGCTTTCTTT. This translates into CASSETRGDTEAFF.

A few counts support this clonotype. This chain's CDR3 is CASSPGQGAPGTEAFF. DNA for the CDR3: TGTGCCAGCAGCCCGGGACAGGGGGCGCCGGGCACTGAAGCTTTCTTT. The chain has TRBV7-2 and TRBJ1-1, with TRBD1 identical over 12 bases. CDR3 length: 16 residues. Germline-derived CDR1 and CDR2 are SGHTA and FQGNSA. The J segment lost 4 bases and the V segment lost 5 bases, leaving 8 bases of the junction unmatched. Supplemented by reference TRBV7-2 and TRBJ1-1, the full variable domain reads GAGVSQSPSNKVTEKGKDVELRCDPISGHTALYWYRQSLGQGLEFLIYFQGNSAPDKSGLPSDRFSAERTGGSVSTLTIQRTQQEDSAVYLCASSPGQGAPGTEAFFGQGTRLTVV.

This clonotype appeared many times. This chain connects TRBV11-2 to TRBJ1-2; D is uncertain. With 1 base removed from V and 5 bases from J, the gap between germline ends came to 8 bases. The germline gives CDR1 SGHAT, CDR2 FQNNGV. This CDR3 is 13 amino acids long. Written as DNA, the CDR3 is TGTGCCAGCAGCTTAGCGGAGTTTTATGGCTACACCTTC. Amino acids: CASSLAEFYGYTF.

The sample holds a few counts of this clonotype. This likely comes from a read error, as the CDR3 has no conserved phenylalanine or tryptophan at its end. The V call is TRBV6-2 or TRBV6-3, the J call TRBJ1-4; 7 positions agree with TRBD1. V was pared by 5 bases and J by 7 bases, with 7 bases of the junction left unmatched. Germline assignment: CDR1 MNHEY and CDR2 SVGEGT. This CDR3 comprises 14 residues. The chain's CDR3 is CASSPGTAREKLFS. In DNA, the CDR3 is TGTGCCAGCAGTCCCGGGACAGCTCGTGAAAAACTGTTTTCT.

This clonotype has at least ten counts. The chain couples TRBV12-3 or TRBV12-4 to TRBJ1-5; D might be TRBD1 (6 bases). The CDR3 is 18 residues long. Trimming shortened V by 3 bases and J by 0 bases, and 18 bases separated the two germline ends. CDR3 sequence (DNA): TGTGCCAGCAGTTTTGGTGGGTTCAGGGACAATAGCAATCAGCCCCAGCATTTT. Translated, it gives CASSFGGFRDNSNQPQHF.

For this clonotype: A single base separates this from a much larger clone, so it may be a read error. The chain's CDR3 is CAGSLTGQGASGELFF. DNA for the CDR3: TGTGCCGGCAGTTTAACAGGACAGGGGGCGAGCGGGGAGCTGTTTTTT. The genes are TRBV28 and TRBJ2-2; the match to TRBD1 covers 11 bases. This CDR3 comprises 16 residues. In germline, CDR1 is MDHEN, CDR2 SYDVKM.